This T cell receptor (beta chain) emerged from a study of T-cell reconstitution after alpha-beta-depleted transplantation in children. Unique molecular identifiers were incorporated when the TCRbeta library was constructed. Using its own MiXCR run on the PCR reads, TCRdb lists one record per CDR3 protein. The table has around 200,000 distinct CDR3 sequences, about a sixth seen once. This clonotype was counted a few times. The CDR3 loop spans 14 amino acids. CDR1 is SGHRS and CDR2 is YFSETQ in the germline V gene. Trimming stripped 0 bases from V and 5 bases from J, with 9 bases between. V gene TRBV5-1 combines with J gene TRBJ2-1; D remains ambiguous. This receptor was obtained from a male patient between 2 and 10 years old who had a stem cell transplant for acute lymphoblastic leukemia, so the T cells may come from the graft donor. Sequencing was performed on PBMCs, mostly from graft donor cells, taken 360 days after TCRalphabeta/CD19-depleted stem cell transplant. The CDR3 sequence: CASSLATANNEQFF. DNA of the CDR3: TGCGCCAGCAGCTTGGCTACAGCAAACAATGAGCAGTTCTTC.